The clone carrying this TCR beta chain showed up many times. The data were obtained in a study of T cells in Graves' hyperthyroidism and ophthalmopathy. Researchers took RNA transcripts and amplified the TCR beta CDR3 regions from them. With the HTBI primer set, the TCR CDR3 went through a first round of RT-PCR. Each CDR3 protein is one row after TCRdb ran MiXCR on the multiplex PCR reads. The table has 380,000 or so distinct CDR3 sequences, approximately 14% seen once. CDR3 length equals 15 residues. In germline, CDR1 is SNHLY, CDR2 FYNNEI. The J segment lost 7 bases and the V segment lost 11 bases, leaving 11 bases of the junction unmatched. Calling Graves' hyperthyroidism stable meant ophthalmopathy did not progress within 18 months.

The chain combines TRBV2 with TRBJ2-1; 13 bases align to TRBD2. Sequencing was carried out using blood. The clonotype was recovered from a woman between 25 and 40 years old with Graves' hyperthyroidism. The chain's CDR3 is CAHTRLAGGRNEQFF. The CDR3 region has the DNA TGTGCCCATACACGACTAGCGGGAGGTCGGAATGAGCAGTTCTTC.